The 4 T cell receptor beta chains listed next were all sequenced from one sample in a study of CD8 T cells in Susac syndrome. An amount of RNA that ranged from about 0.45 to 1 ug was reverse transcribed with random hexamers. TCRdb fed the immunoSEQ multiplex PCR reads into MiXCR, producing one record per CDR3 protein. The data show 180,000 or so distinct CDR3 sequences, under 97% seen once. The sequencing input was CD4+ T cells from PBMCs. The receptors were sampled from a human donor with multiple sclerosis.

The rearrangement joins TRBV20-1 to TRBJ2-5; 7 bases match TRBD1. V gave up 3 bases and J gave up 5 bases; unmatched junction bases: 9. CDR1 and CDR2 (germline): DFQATT, SNEGSKA (reference sequence). This CDR3 comprises 14 residues. The chain's CDR3 is CSASRQGPGETQYF. CDR3 nucleotide sequence: TGCAGTGCTAGCCGACAGGGCCCCGGTGAGACCCAGTACTTC.

The count of this clonotype is one. This CDR3 fails to terminate in the conserved phenylalanine or tryptophan, so it likely reflects a read error. The rearrangement joins TRBV2 to TRBJ1-6, with 8 positions matching TRBD1. The CDR3 loop spans 14 amino acids. The trim removed 6 bases at V and 9 bases at J, leaving 7 bases unmatched. In germline, CDR1 is SNHLY, CDR2 FYNNEI. This CDR3 reads CASSNQGAASPLHL. The CDR3 DNA sequence: TGTGCCAGCAGCAATCAGGGGGCGGCTTCACCCCTCCACCTT.

The V call is TRBV30, the J call TRBJ1-4, with 8 nucleotides matching TRBD1. Trimming removed 2 bases from V and 5 bases from J; junction bases left unmatched: 4. Germline lookup yields CDR1 GTSNPN and CDR2 SVGIG (reference sequence). This CDR3 has 14 residues. CDR3 nucleotides: TGTGCCTGGAGTACCAGACAGGGGAATGAAAAACTGTTTTTT. Translating it yields CAWSTRQGNEKLFF.

J is TRBJ2-6 and V is TRBV28, with D unclear. Germline values: CDR1 MDHEN, CDR2 SYDVKM. V dropped 8 bases and J dropped 1 base, with 15 bases sitting between them. The CDR3 contains 16 residues. CDR3 nucleotide sequence: TGTGCCAGCTTTCCTCATGGCGAATCTGGGGCCAACGTCCTGACTTTC. It codes for CASFPHGESGANVLTF.